What follows is one T cell receptor (beta chain) and its context. Its recognized antigen is unknown. Per-base quality was not reported, and no clone a single base away is much larger than it. The data originate from a study of T cells in lung cancer brain metastases (dated by TCRdb to the late 2010s). For the study in its entirety: About 85% of the roughly 20 patients had a history of tobacco use, with a median of about 38 pack-years. Of the approximately 20 patients, roughly 17 received no interval therapy between resection of the primary and resection of the metastasis. Median interval between primary and brain metastasis specimen acquisition was around 350 days. TCR beta CDR3 repertoires were compared between fully resected primary non-small cell lung cancers and paired brain metastases. A cohort of some 20 patients was included, from whom 40 specimens were contributed, with one primary lung lesion and one brain metastasis obtained from each patient. A median age at first diagnosis of 45 to 60 years was recorded for the patients, of whom about 9 were male and 11 were female. Primary and metastatic specimens both had an average DNA integrity number of roughly 4, with no significant difference between the two sites.

What the work shows at the level of the full study, not this receptor alone: Brain metastases had significantly fewer unique productive clones than paired primaries (median approximately 1,500 versus 4,500). Most clones were found to be lesion-specific, and limited overlap was observed between paired lesions (mean Morisita index around 0.21). A significantly larger repertoire fraction was made up by the ten most abundant clones in brain metastases than in primaries, which was suggestive of clonal expansion. It was not possible to control for the effects of preoperative corticosteroids on T cell infiltration in brain metastases. Retrieval of the complete infiltrating T cell repertoire may have been prevented by DNA fragmentation in FFPE samples.

The CDR3 holds 15 amino acids from the cysteine to the phenylalanine. Only CDR3 DNA is held: 45 bases, read in frame from base 1. CDR1 and CDR2 are drawn from the germline V gene (reference sequence): LNHDA, SQIVND. The junction shows trimming of 0 bases on V and 6 bases on J, plus 12 bases between the germline ends. Each sample received between about 2 and 5 ug of genomic DNA as input, and paired samples received equal DNA input. TCR beta libraries were constructed with the immunoSEQ hsTCRbeta Kit, which uses multiplexed V and J gene primers in two PCR steps. The pooled libraries, together with positive and negative controls, were sequenced on an Illumina MiSeq running a 100-cycle paired-end protocol. The study's processing was this. The immunoSEQ vendor processed the raw data into normalized, annotated TCR beta repertoire reports. Richness was defined as unique clones by nucleotide sequence, and total richness was extrapolated with the iChao1 and Efron-Thisted estimators. Pielou's evenness, Simpson's index, top-ten clone proportional abundance, and Morisita overlap index were used to characterize and compare paired lesions. The immuneACCESS repertoire file appears here via TCRdb, limited to in-frame rearrangements. These files lack a portion of the clones; in checked studies, under half of the deficit traces to unresolved V genes, and the cause of the others is not known. V and J calls plus clone size are reproduced from that table; the DNA served to infer D and trimming. The sample contains under 3,500 clones, about 86% of them found a single time. 10% to 14% of the sample rests with the top ten.

Patients had resection either for delayed recurrence of a solitary brain metastasis or for synchronous oligometastatic disease. To avoid including cancers other than NSCLC, any patient with a history of multiple malignancies was excluded. Using marked H&E slides as a guide, tumor areas were macrodissected from 4 or 5 unstained around 10 um sections that had been deparaffinized. All specimens were formalin-fixed and paraffin-embedded (FFPE). Genomic DNA was extracted using the AllPrep DNA/RNA FFPE Kit. This receptor was identified in a man aged 60-69 years with non-small cell lung cancer. The chain is assembled from TRBV19 and TRBJ1-5; no D gene can be assigned with confidence. The sample taken for sequencing was tumor tissue from the primary lung tumor. The cell subset or site label for this specimen denotes: primary lung cancer lesion. The nucleotide sequence reads as follows: TGTGCCAGTAGTATAGAGGGGAGGGTTATTCAGCCCCAGCATTTT. Translated, this is CASSIEGRVIQPQHF.